Listed below are T cell receptor beta chains from one sample, sequenced in a study of blood T cell repertoires in COVID-19. The table came from immunoSEQ multiplex PCR; TCRdb's copy has only in-frame clones and leaves some out. This table holds about 61,000 clones, approximately 86% found once. The source material was peripheral blood. These receptors were obtained from a man between 70 and 80 years old with acute or convalescent COVID-19. The CDR3 runs from the conserved cysteine through the conserved F or W. Each record gives: V gene, J gene, D gene, clone size, CDR3 protein, CDR3 DNA. D genes are given only for firm matches. Rows may omit the clone size; those that give it use once, few, many or a size class.

TRBV5-1	TRBJ2-7	TRBD1	-	CASSRSTGGSREQYF	TGCGCCAGCAGCCGCTCGACAGGGGGCTCACGCGAGCAGTACTTC
TRBV27	TRBJ1-2	TRBD1	-	CASSMTGLRYGYTF	TGTGCCAGCAGTATGACAGGGCTAAGGTATGGCTACACCTTC
TRBV5-1	TRBJ1-2	-	few	CASSVEGFGLDYGYTF	TGCGCCAGCAGCGTCGAGGGCTTTGGTTTGGACTATGGCTACACCTTC
TRBV5-1	TRBJ2-1	-	-	CASSSNSNNEQFF	TGCGCCAGCAGCTCGAACAGTAACAATGAGCAGTTCTTC
TRBV3-1/TRBV3-2	TRBJ2-7	-	-	CASSQLGSAGHGEQYF	TGTGCCAGCAGCCAACTCGGGTCAGCTGGACATGGCGAGCAGTACTTC
TRBV4-1	TRBJ2-7	TRBD1	-	CASRFGQGSSYEQYF	TGCGCCAGCAGATTCGGACAGGGTAGCTCCTACGAGCAGTACTTC
TRBV2	TRBJ1-4	-	-	CASSEDFNEKLFF	TGTGCCAGCAGTGAGGACTTTAATGAAAAACTGTTTTTT
TRBV10-2	TRBJ2-1	-	-	CASSLDYNEQFF	TGCGCCAGCAGTTTAGACTACAATGAGCAGTTCTTC
TRBV19	TRBJ2-5	-	-	CASSSQIYQETQYF	TGTGCCAGTAGTTCGCAGATCTACCAAGAGACCCAGTACTTC
TRBV10-1	TRBJ2-1	-	-	CASSPTKDAYNEQFF	TGCGCCAGCAGTCCAACTAAGGATGCCTACAATGAGCAGTTCTTC
TRBV29-1	TRBJ2-4	-	-	CSVEEQAKNIQYF	TGCAGCGTTGAAGAACAAGCCAAAAACATTCAGTACTTC
TRBV3-1/TRBV3-2	TRBJ2-7	-	-	CASSPGVFYEQYF	TGTGCCAGCAGCCCCGGGGTATTCTACGAGCAGTACTTC
TRBV5-1	TRBJ1-3	-	-	CASSQYQGSGNTIYF	TGCGCCAGCAGTCAGTACCAGGGATCTGGAAACACCATATATTTT
TRBV20-1	TRBJ2-1	TRBD2	-	CSASSLAGADVTYNEQFF	TGCAGTGCTAGTTCGCTAGCGGGGGCCGACGTTACCTACAATGAGCAGTTCTTC
TRBV19	TRBJ1-5	TRBD1	once	CASSIGDRRLSNQPQHF	TGTGCCAGTAGTATCGGGGACAGACGTTTAAGCAATCAGCCCCAGCATTTT
TRBV5-1	TRBJ1-1	-	-	CASSFTGYTEAFF	TGCGCCAGCAGCTTCACAGGGTACACTGAAGCTTTCTTT
TRBV11-3	TRBJ2-5	-	once	CASPEGGEIQETQYF	TGTGCCAGCCCGGAGGGCGGAGAGATCCAAGAGACCCAGTACTTC
TRBV7-9	TRBJ1-1	TRBD1	-	CASRPAGGGNTEAFF	TGTGCCAGCAGACCGGCAGGGGGTGGAAACACTGAAGCTTTCTTT
TRBV5-1	TRBJ2-1	TRBD1	once	CASSLVGTGDYNEQFF	TGCGCCAGCAGCTTGGTTGGGACAGGAGATTACAATGAGCAGTTCTTC
TRBV25-1	TRBJ1-6	TRBD1	-	CASSDPGQGGVSPLHF	TGTGCCAGCAGTGACCCCGGACAGGGGGGTGTATCACCCCTCCACTTT
TRBV13	TRBJ2-7	-	-	CASSPQGGRYEQYF	TGTGCCAGCAGCCCCCAGGGTGGCCGCTACGAGCAGTACTTC
TRBV4-2	TRBJ2-1	-	-	CASSQEWAGNEQFF	TGTGCCAGCAGCCAAGAGTGGGCGGGGAATGAGCAGTTCTTC
TRBV6-1	TRBJ2-7	-	few	CASSDHTYRASYEQYF	TGTGCCAGCAGTGACCATACCTACAGGGCCTCCTACGAGCAGTACTTC
TRBV19	TRBJ1-1	-	few	CASSIRRGLDTEAFF	TGTGCCAGTAGTATCCGGCGGGGGCTGGACACTGAAGCTTTCTTT
TRBV7-9	TRBJ2-1	TRBD2	-	CASSPPVGAGDYNEQFF	TGTGCCAGCAGCCCCCCGGTGGGAGCGGGGGACTACAATGAGCAGTTCTTC
TRBV7-2	TRBJ2-7	TRBD1	-	CASSLGGGGREQYF	TGTGCCAGCAGCTTAGGAGGGGGCGGGCGCGAGCAGTACTTC
TRBV19	TRBJ1-4	TRBD1	-	CASSLGTVNEKLFF	TGTGCCAGTAGTCTCGGGACAGTCAATGAAAAACTGTTTTTT
TRBV4-1	TRBJ2-4	-	-	CASSRRDHDVLAKNIQYF	TGCGCCAGCAGCCGGAGGGACCACGATGTCTTAGCCAAAAACATTCAGTACTTC
TRBV6-5	TRBJ1-6	TRBD1	once	CASSPTGPGDSPLHF	TGTGCCAGCAGTCCGACAGGGCCTGGGGATTCACCCCTCCACTTT
TRBV7-9	TRBJ1-1	-	-	CASSPWDNLNTEAFF	TGTGCCAGCAGCCCCTGGGACAATCTGAACACTGAAGCTTTCTTT
TRBV6-5	TRBJ2-7	-	-	CASSLNGAAGGEQYF	TGTGCCAGCAGTTTGAATGGAGCGGCCGGAGGCGAGCAGTACTTC
TRBV16	TRBJ1-1	TRBD1	-	CASSFQTGALNTEAFF	TGTGCCAGCAGCTTCCAGACAGGGGCTCTGAACACTGAAGCTTTCTTT
TRBV28	TRBJ1-1	-	-	CASSLDQWGRNTEAFF	TGTGCCAGCAGTTTAGACCAGTGGGGCAGAAACACTGAAGCTTTCTTT
TRBV4-1	TRBJ1-5	TRBD1	-	CASSQRSTGSQPQHF	TGCGCCAGCAGCCAAAGGTCGACAGGGTCTCAGCCCCAGCATTTT
TRBV5-1	TRBJ1-6	-	-	CASSLAGEQLSPLHF	TGCGCCAGCAGCTTGGCGGGGGAACAGCTATCACCCCTCCACTTT
TRBV2	TRBJ2-3	-	-	CASSQTARTDTQYF	TGTGCCAGCAGTCAGACAGCGCGCACAGATACGCAGTATTTT
TRBV18	TRBJ2-7	-	-	CASSQQGPGGAGQGEQYF	TGTGCCAGCTCACAGCAAGGCCCGGGTGGGGCAGGCCAGGGCGAGCAGTACTTC
TRBV28	TRBJ2-3	-	-	CASTASLGHTQYF	TGTGCCAGCACCGCCTCGCTGGGGCATACGCAGTATTTT
TRBV27	TRBJ2-2	-	-	CASSLDRFSGELFF	TGTGCCAGCAGCCTTGACAGGTTCAGCGGGGAGCTGTTTTTT
TRBV5-1	TRBJ1-4	-	-	CASSLGGTSDNEKLFF	TGCGCCAGCAGCCTGGGCGGGACCTCCGATAACGAAAAACTGTTTTTT
TRBV6-5	TRBJ2-1	TRBD2	-	CASRKGTSPDEQFF	TGTGCCAGCAGAAAAGGGACTAGTCCGGATGAGCAGTTCTTC
TRBV5-4	TRBJ2-2	-	-	CASSLAAGWNTGELFF	TGTGCCAGCAGCTTGGCGGCGGGGTGGAACACCGGGGAGCTGTTTTTT
TRBV19	TRBJ1-5	-	-	CASRRGADSNQPQHF	TGTGCCAGTAGGCGCGGGGCCGATAGCAATCAGCCCCAGCATTTT
TRBV19	TRBJ1-1	-	large	CASSIGGNTEAFF	TGTGCCAGTAGTATAGGCGGGAACACTGAAGCTTTCTTT
TRBV7-3	TRBJ1-1	-	-	CASSSESSTEAFF	TGTGCCAGCAGCTCCGAGTCCTCCACTGAAGCTTTCTTT
TRBV30	TRBJ2-7	TRBD1	once	CAWSPPGQGKPEILYEQYF	TGTGCCTGGAGTCCTCCGGGACAGGGGAAGCCCGAAATCCTTTACGAGCAGTACTTC
TRBV7-2	TRBJ1-4	-	-	CASSLVLGNEKLFF	TGTGCCAGCAGCTTAGTCCTCGGGAATGAAAAACTGTTTTTT
TRBV2	TRBJ2-7	TRBD1	-	CASSGRGTVFAYEQYF	TGTGCCAGCAGTGGAAGGGGGACAGTGTTCGCCTACGAGCAGTACTTC
TRBV23-1	TRBJ2-1	TRBD2	few	CASSQSGSRAGKGEQFF	TGCGCCAGCAGTCAATCGGGATCTAGAGCGGGGAAGGGGGAGCAGTTCTTC
TRBV7-2	TRBJ2-7	TRBD1	-	CASSLGGQRSYEQYF	TGTGCCAGCAGCTTAGGGGGACAGAGATCCTACGAGCAGTACTTC
TRBV11-2	TRBJ2-2	TRBD1	once	CASSPRTGGYTGELFF	TGTGCCAGCAGCCCCCGGACAGGGGGGTACACCGGGGAGCTGTTTTTT
TRBV19	TRBJ1-2	-	-	CASREMSILNYGYTF	TGTGCCAGCCGGGAAATGAGTATTCTTAACTATGGCTACACCTTC
TRBV2	TRBJ2-7	TRBD1	-	CASRGDSYEQYF	TGTGCCAGCAGGGGGGACAGCTACGAGCAGTACTTC
TRBV5-1	TRBJ2-5	-	-	CASSITGQKETQYF	TGCGCCAGCAGCATAACGGGACAAAAAGAGACCCAGTACTTC
TRBV7-8	TRBJ1-2	TRBD1	-	CASSLGGQGYGYTF	TGTGCCAGCAGCTTAGGGGGACAGGGCTATGGCTACACCTTC
TRBV4-1	TRBJ1-3	-	-	CASSQDTIPGTLTINTIYF	TGCGCCAGCAGCCAAGATACGATCCCTGGTACGCTCACTATAAACACCATATATTTT
TRBV10-3	TRBJ1-1	-	-	CAISVTDTEAFF	TGTGCCATCAGTGTTACGGACACTGAAGCTTTCTTT
TRBV27	TRBJ2-2	-	-	CASTNSPGELFF	TGTGCCAGCACTAATAGCCCCGGGGAGCTGTTTTTT
TRBV10-1	TRBJ1-3	-	few	CASSESQGVGNTIYF	TGCGCCAGCAGTGAGTCGCAAGGGGTTGGAAACACCATATATTTT
TRBV12-3/TRBV12-4	TRBJ1-2	-	-	CASSLAWAYGYTF	TGTGCCAGCAGTTTAGCGTGGGCTTACGGCTACACCTTC